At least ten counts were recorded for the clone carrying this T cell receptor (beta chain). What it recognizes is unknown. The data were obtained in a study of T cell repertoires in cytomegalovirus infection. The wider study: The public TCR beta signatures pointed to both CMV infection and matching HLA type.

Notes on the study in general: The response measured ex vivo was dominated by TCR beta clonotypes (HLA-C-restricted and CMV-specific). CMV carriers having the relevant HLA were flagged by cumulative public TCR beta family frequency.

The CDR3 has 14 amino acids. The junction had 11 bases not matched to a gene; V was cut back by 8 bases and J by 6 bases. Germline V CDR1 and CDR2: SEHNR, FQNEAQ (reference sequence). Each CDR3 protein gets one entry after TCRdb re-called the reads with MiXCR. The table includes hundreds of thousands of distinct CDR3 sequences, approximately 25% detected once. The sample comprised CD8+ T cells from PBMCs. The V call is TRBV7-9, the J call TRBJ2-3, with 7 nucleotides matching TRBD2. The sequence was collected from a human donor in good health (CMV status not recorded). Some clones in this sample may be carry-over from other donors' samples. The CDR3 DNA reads TGTGCCAGCGGAACGGGGGGATACGGTGATACGCAGTATTTT. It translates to CASGTGGYGDTQYF.